This T cell receptor beta chain was captured in a study of T cell responses to AZD1222 COVID-19 vaccine. Study results and caveats: Repertoires in all cases were sampled only once the peak T cell response had passed. Seropositive at baseline were only a handful of AZD1222 recipients. A mostly white British donor set with more females was recruited, and clonal diversity was possibly underestimated. Increases in Spike-specific TCR breadth and depth were seen after two AZD1222 doses.

A note on this clone: The antigen is unknown.

Sequenced by immunoSEQ multiplex PCR; TCRdb stores in-frame clones only, minus some. The sample gives about 150,000 clones, about 95% of which show up once; 1.3% is in the top ten. Per germline, CDR1 SEHNR and CDR2 FQNEAQ (reference sequence). The CDR3 has 17 residues. Trimming stripped 4 bases from V and 2 bases from J, with 18 bases between. The material sequenced was peripheral blood, taken on day 0 of AZD1222 vaccination. The chain joins TRBV7-9 to TRBJ2-1; D perhaps matches TRBD2 (7 bases). The clonotype was recovered from an adult in good health. CDR3 sequence: CASSSGRGKRTYNEQFF. DNA of the CDR3: TGTGCCAGCAGCTCGGGGAGGGGGAAGAGGACCTACAATGAGCAGTTCTTC.